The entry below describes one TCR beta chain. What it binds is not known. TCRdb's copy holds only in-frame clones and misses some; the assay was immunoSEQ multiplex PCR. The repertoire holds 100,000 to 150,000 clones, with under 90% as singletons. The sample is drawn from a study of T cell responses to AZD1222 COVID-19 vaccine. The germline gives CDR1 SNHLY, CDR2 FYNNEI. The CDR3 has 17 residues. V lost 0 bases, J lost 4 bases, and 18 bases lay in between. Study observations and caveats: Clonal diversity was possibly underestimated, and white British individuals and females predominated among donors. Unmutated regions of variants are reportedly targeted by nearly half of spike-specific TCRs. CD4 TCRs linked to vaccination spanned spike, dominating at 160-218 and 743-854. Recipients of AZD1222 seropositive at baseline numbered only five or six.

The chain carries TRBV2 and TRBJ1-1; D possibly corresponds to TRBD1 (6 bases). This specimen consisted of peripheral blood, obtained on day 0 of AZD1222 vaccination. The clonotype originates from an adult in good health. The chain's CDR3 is CASSEALWGAKGTEAFF. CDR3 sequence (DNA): TGTGCCAGCAGTGAAGCCCTTTGGGGGGCCAAGGGCACTGAAGCTTTCTTT.